One and the same sample provided the 27 T cell receptor beta chains below, sequenced in a study of blood T cell repertoires in COVID-19. Sequencing used immunoSEQ multiplex PCR; TCRdb keeps in-frame clones, though not all of them. The data show about 330,000 clones, approximately 88% seen once. The source material was peripheral blood. Receptors originate from a man younger than 30 who had recovered from COVID-19.

The chain joins TRBV23-1 to TRBJ1-1; unclear D gene. Being an ORF, TRBV23-1 has a function that is uncertain. Between the trimmed V and J ends, which lost 0 bases and 2 bases, there was a span of 13 bases. The CDR3 runs to 16 residues. CDR3 amino acids: CASSQSWYIPNTEAFF. The CDR3 nucleotides read TGCGCCAGCAGTCAATCTTGGTACATACCAAACACTGAAGCTTTCTTT.

The chain combines TRBV19 with TRBJ1-5; D possibly corresponds to TRBD1 (5 bases). Germline CDR1 LNHDA, CDR2 SQIVND (reference sequence). CDR3 length: 18 amino acids. Trimming removed 3 bases from V and 4 bases from J, with 22 bases in between. The CDR3 reads CASSIPQPVTASNQPQHF. The CDR3 coding sequence is TGTGCCAGTAGTATTCCCCAGCCGGTGACAGCGTCTAATCAGCCCCAGCATTTT.

The sample holds a few counts of this clone. This chain uses TRBV5-4 with TRBJ2-7, with TRBD1 matching 7 bases. The V segment lost 2 bases and the J segment 6 bases; nucleotides outside the gene matches: 8. Per germline, CDR1 SGHNT and CDR2 YYREEE (reference sequence). The CDR3 is 14 amino acids. This chain's CDR3 is CASSFTGVEGEQYF. In DNA form, the CDR3 reads TGTGCCAGCAGCTTCACAGGGGTAGAAGGCGAGCAGTACTTC. The full variable domain, its missing parts supplied by reference TRBV5-4 and TRBJ2-7, is ETGVTQSPTHLIKTRGQQVTLRCSSQSGHNTVSWYQQALGQGPQFIFQYYREEENGRGNFPPRFSGLQFPNYSSELNVNALELDDSALYLCASSFTGVEGEQYFGPGTRLTVT.

The chain is built from TRBV5-1 and TRBJ2-1, with a possible D match to TRBD1 (5 bases). CDR1 SGHRS and CDR2 YFSETQ come from the germline V gene. This CDR3 region has 14 residues. Trimming took 4 bases from V and 2 from J, leaving 10 bases between them. The CDR3 here is CASSGRVPYNEQFF. The CDR3 nucleotides read TGCGCCAGCAGCGGCAGGGTACCCTACAATGAGCAGTTCTTC.

V usage is TRBV7-9 and J usage is TRBJ1-1; 9 nucleotides agree with TRBD1. Looked up from germline, CDR1 is SEHNR and CDR2 is FQNEAQ (reference sequence). Germline trimming cut 5 bases from V and 4 bases from J; bases unmatched to any gene: 11. This CDR3 spans 16 amino acids. This chain's CDR3 is CASSAYRGLSGTEAFF. CDR3 DNA: TGTGCCAGCAGCGCGTACAGGGGGCTTTCAGGCACTGAAGCTTTCTTT.

The V and J genes are TRBV19 and TRBJ2-1; 7 bases are shared with TRBD1. This CDR3 contains 17 residues. The V gene's germline CDR1 is LNHDA and CDR2 SQIVND (reference sequence). After removal of 5 bases from V and 9 bases from J, the junction contained 19 bases not matched to a gene. This chain's CDR3 is CASSAPDRNGYRSEQFF. The CDR3 DNA sequence: TGTGCCAGTAGTGCTCCGGACAGGAATGGTTATCGAAGTGAGCAGTTCTTC.

The chain is built from TRBV6-5 and TRBJ1-1, with D unclear. The germline V and J ends were trimmed by 2 bases and 1 base, with 14 bases remaining between them. CDR3 length: 16 amino acids. The V gene's germline CDR1 is MNHEY and CDR2 SVGAGI. CDR3: CASSYAAGFGNTEAFF. CDR3 sequence (DNA): TGTGCCAGCAGTTACGCTGCGGGGTTCGGGAACACTGAAGCTTTCTTT.

The genes are TRBV29-1 and TRBJ2-1, with TRBD2 matching 9 bases. Germline trimming cut 7 bases from V and 3 bases from J; bases unmatched to any gene: 4. Germline assignment: CDR1 SQVTM and CDR2 ANQGSEA. The CDR3 is made up of 13 amino acids. The CDR3 DNA reads as TGCAGCGGCGCGGGGGGGGTCTACAATGAGCAGTTCTTC. Amino acids: CSGAGGVYNEQFF.

The chain couples TRBV19 to TRBJ1-2; perhaps TRBD1 as D (6 bases). Looked up from germline, CDR1 is LNHDA and CDR2 is SQIVND (reference sequence). Trimming stripped 8 bases from V and 4 bases from J, with 20 bases between. The CDR3 runs to 15 residues. In nucleotides, the CDR3 is TGTGCCAGTCAAAGACTGACGGACAGCCGCTATGGCTACACCTTC. The encoded protein is CASQRLTDSRYGYTF.

This rearrangement joins TRBV2 to TRBJ1-6; 7 nucleotides align to TRBD1. This CDR3 spans 14 amino acids. V gave up 6 bases and J gave up 10 bases; unmatched junction bases: 9. From germline, CDR1 is SNHLY and CDR2 FYNNEI. The chain's CDR3 is CASSTGVWGSPLHF. CDR3 DNA sequence: TGTGCCAGCAGCACAGGGGTCTGGGGGTCACCCCTCCACTTT.

The J gene is TRBJ2-1, the V gene TRBV10-1; D is possibly TRBD2 (5 bases). The V gene's germline CDR1 is WNHNN and CDR2 SYGVQD (reference sequence). Trimming removed 5 bases from V and 0 bases from J, with 8 bases in between. This CDR3 is 14 amino acids long. The CDR3 loop reads CASSSGSSYNEQFF. Written as DNA, the CDR3 is TGCGCCAGCAGTTCGGGAAGCTCCTACAATGAGCAGTTCTTC.

The chain carries TRBV7-2 and TRBJ1-2, with 8 bases lining up with TRBD1. From germline, CDR1 is SGHTA and CDR2 FQGNSA. There are 13 residues in the CDR3. With V trimmed by 5 bases and J by 8 bases, 7 bases remained unmatched. The CDR3 coding sequence is TGTGCCAGCAGCGTCAGGGGGCAGATCGGCTACACCTTC. Its protein product is CASSVRGQIGYTF.

The J gene is TRBJ2-3, the V gene TRBV19; 11 bases are shared with TRBD1. The CDR3 runs to 15 residues. V was pared by 9 bases and J by 1 base, with 6 bases of the junction left unmatched. Germline V CDR1 and CDR2: LNHDA, SQIVND (reference sequence). The CDR3 loop is CASEGQGAGTDTQYF. CDR3 bases: TGTGCCAGCGAAGGACAGGGGGCCGGCACAGATACGCAGTATTTT.

The gene calls are TRBV3-1 (or the pseudogene TRBV3-2) and TRBJ1-2, with no clear D. V lost 4 bases and J lost 1, with 4 bases in between. The CDR3 has 12 residues. The V gene's germline CDR1 is LGHDT and CDR2 YNNKEL (reference sequence). The CDR3 region has the DNA TGTGCCAGCAGCCCCCATAACTATGGCTACACCTTC. This translates into CASSPHNYGYTF.

This clone has only one observation. V is TRBV21-1 and J is TRBJ1-5; the table's D call of TRBD1 was not tested on the DNA. TRBV21-1 is labeled a pseudogene. This CDR3 comprises 19 residues. The CDR3, as DNA: TGTGCCAGCCGATACCGCGGGACAGGGGGGGATTATAGCAATCAGCCCCAGCATTTT. Encoded protein: CASRYRGTGGDYSNQPQHF.

This clone was counted a few times. The chain joins TRBV2 to TRBJ1-3; a possible D gene is TRBD1 (5 bases). V lost 7 bases and J lost 0, with 13 bases in between. Germline V lookup: CDR1 SNHLY, CDR2 FYNNEI. The CDR3 contains 15 residues. The CDR3 spells CASTDDSVSGNTIYF. The DNA of the CDR3 is TGTGCCAGCACGGATGACAGTGTCTCTGGAAACACCATATATTTT.

The chain is built from TRBV6-5 and TRBJ2-3; a possible D gene is TRBD2 (6 bases). The V end was cut by 2 bases, the J end by 4 bases, with 10 bases between. The CDR3 contains 14 residues. CDR1 is MNHEY and CDR2 is SVGAGI in the germline V gene. As DNA, the CDR3 is TGTGCCAGCAGTTACGCACTAGCTGCAGATACGCAGTATTTT. The encoded protein is CASSYALAADTQYF.

This chain connects TRBV19 to TRBJ1-3; 7 nucleotides match TRBD1. CDR3 length: 17 residues. V was pared by 3 bases and J by 0 bases, with 8 bases of the junction left unmatched. Germline V gene sequence: CDR1 LNHDA, CDR2 SQIVND (reference sequence). The CDR3 is CASSIGDSLSSGNTIYF. CDR3 nucleotides: TGTGCCAGTAGTATTGGGGACAGTCTGAGCTCTGGAAACACCATATATTTT.

This clone was seen only a few times. CDR3 region: CASSETGRGSEAFF. CDR3 DNA: TGTGCCAGCAGTGAAACAGGGAGGGGCTCTGAAGCTTTCTTT. The chain joins TRBV6-1 to TRBJ1-1; D is perhaps TRBD1 (6 bases). Trimming removed 2 bases at V and 6 bases at J, with 13 bases between. CDR3 length: 14 residues. From germline, CDR1 is MNHNS and CDR2 SASEGT.

The V gene is TRBV6-5, the J gene TRBJ2-7; TRBD2 matches at 9 bases. Germline V lookup: CDR1 MNHEY, CDR2 SVGAGI. Trimming at V came to 2 bases and at J to 2 bases, leaving 4 bases not matched to a gene. There are 15 residues in the CDR3. The CDR3, as DNA: TGTGCCAGCAGTTACGTGGCGGGGGGGCCCTACGAGCAGTACTTC. This gives the protein CASSYVAGGPYEQYF.

The rearrangement uses TRBV10-3 and TRBJ2-2; 14 bases fit TRBD2. The CDR3 runs to 17 residues. The germline V gene has CDR1 ENHRY and CDR2 SYGVKD. V was clipped by 5 bases and J by 4 bases; unmatched bases: 6. Here the CDR3 reads CAISSTSGRAFTGELFF. The CDR3 DNA reads TGTGCCATCAGTTCGACTAGCGGGAGGGCCTTCACCGGGGAGCTGTTTTTT.

The genes are TRBV5-4 and TRBJ2-1, with a weak D call TRBD2 (6 bases). The V gene lost 4 bases and the J gene lost 5 bases, with 13 bases spanning the gap. CDR1 SGHNT and CDR2 YYREEE come from the germline V gene (reference sequence). CDR3 length equals 14 residues. The CDR3 region is CASSPRDLHNEQFF. Here the CDR3 DNA reads TGTGCCAGCAGCCCTCGGGACTTACACAATGAGCAGTTCTTC.

V usage is TRBV9 and J usage is TRBJ2-2; D is possibly TRBD1 (6 bases). The germline V gene encodes CDR1 SGDLS and CDR2 YYNGEE. The CDR3 length is 15 residues. With 2 bases removed from V and 3 bases from J, the gap between germline ends came to 11 bases. The CDR3 sequence: CASSVQGRDTGELFF. The CDR3 nucleotides read TGTGCCAGCAGCGTGCAGGGGCGCGACACCGGGGAGCTGTTTTTT. Looking up the rest from reference TRBV9 and TRBJ2-2 gives the full variable domain: DSGVTQTPKHLITATGQRVTLRCSPRSGDLSVYWYQQSLDQGLQFLIQYYNGEERAKGNILERFSAQQFPDLHSELNLSSLELGDSALYFCASSVQGRDTGELFFGEGSRLTVL.

The J gene is TRBJ1-1, the V gene TRBV6-2 or TRBV6-3, with D possibly matching TRBD1 (5 bases). The CDR3 sequence is 17 residues long. V gave up 2 bases and J gave up 4 bases, with 20 bases separating them. From germline, CDR1 is MNHEY and CDR2 SVGEGT. The CDR3 sequence: CASSYGTSRGVGTEAFF. CDR3 in DNA: TGTGCCAGCAGTTACGGCACTTCACGGGGGGTTGGCACTGAAGCTTTCTTT.

The chain employs TRBV6-2 or TRBV6-3 and TRBJ2-2; D not certain. CDR1 is MNHEY, CDR2 SVGEGT, per germline. This CDR3 region has 14 residues. V dropped 6 bases and J dropped 5 bases, with 13 bases sitting between them. The CDR3 coding sequence is TGTGCCAGCAGCCCTTCAAGCAAAACCGGGGAGCTGTTTTTT. It translates to CASSPSSKTGELFF.

The table lists this clone with a few counts. The chain joins TRBV19 to TRBJ2-2, with D maybe TRBD1 (5 bases). The CDR3 covers 12 residues. From germline, CDR1 is LNHDA and CDR2 SQIVND (reference sequence). The V end lost 6 bases, the J end lost 6 bases, and 8 bases lay between the germline ends. The CDR3 loop is CASRTRAGELFF. The DNA for the CDR3 is TGTGCCAGTAGGACCAGGGCCGGGGAGCTGTTTTTT.

The chain employs TRBV5-1 and TRBJ2-5, with D possibly being TRBD1 (6 bases). The CDR3 is made up of 13 amino acids. Trimming stripped 6 bases from V and 1 base from J, with 10 bases between. Looked up from germline, CDR1 is SGHRS and CDR2 is YFSETQ. CDR3 DNA sequence: TGCGCCAGCAATCCAGGGGTCCAAGAGACCCAGTACTTC. Residues: CASNPGVQETQYF. The variable domain in full, completed from reference TRBV5-1 and TRBJ2-5, reads KAGVTQTPRYLIKTRGQQVTLSCSPISGHRSVSWYQQTPGQGLQFLFEYFSETQRNKGNFPGRFSGRQFSNSRSEMNVSTLELGDSALYLCASNPGVQETQYFGPGTRLLVL.